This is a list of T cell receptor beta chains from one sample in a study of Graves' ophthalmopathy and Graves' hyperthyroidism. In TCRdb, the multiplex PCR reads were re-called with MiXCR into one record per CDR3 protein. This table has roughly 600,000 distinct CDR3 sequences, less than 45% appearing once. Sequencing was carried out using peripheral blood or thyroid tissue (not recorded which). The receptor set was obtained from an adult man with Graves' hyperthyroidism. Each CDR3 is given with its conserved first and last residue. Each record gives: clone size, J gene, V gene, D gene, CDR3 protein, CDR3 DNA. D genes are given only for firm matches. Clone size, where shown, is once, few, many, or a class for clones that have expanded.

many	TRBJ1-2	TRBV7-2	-	CASSLFGINYGYTF	TGTGCCAGCAGCTTATTTGGGATTAACTATGGCTACACCTTC
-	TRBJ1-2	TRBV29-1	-	CSVGTSGGGYTF	TGCAGCGTTGGGACTAGCGGGGGTGGCTACACCTTC
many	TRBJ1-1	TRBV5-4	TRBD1	CASSSRLGQAPNTEAFF	TGTGCCAGCAGCTCCCGACTCGGACAGGCCCCGAACACTGAAGCTTTCTTT
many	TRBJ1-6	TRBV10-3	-	CAISPKVGQDNSPLHF	TGTGCCATCAGCCCCAAGGTGGGCCAGGACAATTCACCCCTCCACTTT
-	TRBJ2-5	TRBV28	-	CASSLRGGGETQYF	TGTGCCAGCAGTTTAAGAGGAGGGGGAGAGACCCAGTACTTC
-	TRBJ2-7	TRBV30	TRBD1	CASNRDRGHEQYF	TGTGCCTCTAACCGGGACAGGGGTCACGAGCAGTACTTC
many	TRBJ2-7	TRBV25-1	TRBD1	CASSGIDRDRGSYEQYF	TGTGCCAGCAGTGGAATTGACCGGGACAGGGGTTCCTACGAGCAGTACTTC
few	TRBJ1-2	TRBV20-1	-	CSARLLMRGPLDGYTF	TGCAGTGCCAGACTCCTCATGAGGGGACCCCTAGATGGCTACACCTTC
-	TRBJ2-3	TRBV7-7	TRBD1	CASSLGTGGLDTQYF	TGTGCTAGCAGCTTAGGAACAGGGGGTTTGGATACGCAGTATTTT
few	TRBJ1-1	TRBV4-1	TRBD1	CASSQQGVNTEAFF	TGCGCCAGCAGCCAACAGGGGGTGAACACTGAAGCTTTCTTT
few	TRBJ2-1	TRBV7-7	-	CASSLGPNAVDEQFF	TGTGCTAGCAGCTTAGGGCCAAATGCGGTTGATGAGCAGTTCTTC
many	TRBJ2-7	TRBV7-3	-	CASSDPTAPSYEQYF	TGTGCCAGCAGCGACCCGACAGCTCCCTCCTACGAGCAGTACTTC
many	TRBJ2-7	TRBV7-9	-	CASSPDWHYEQYF	TGTGCCAGCAGCCCAGACTGGCACTACGAGCAGTACTTC
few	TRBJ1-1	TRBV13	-	CASSLAGTPEAFF	TGTGCCAGCAGCTTAGCAGGGACACCTGAAGCTTTCTTT
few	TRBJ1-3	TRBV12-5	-	CASGLFHVGVLSSGNTIYF	TGTGCTAGTGGTTTGTTCCACGTGGGAGTCTTAAGCTCTGGAAACACCATATATTTT
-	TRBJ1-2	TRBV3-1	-	CASSPGDLYGYTF	TGTGCCAGCAGTCCCGGGGACCTCTATGGCTACACCTTC
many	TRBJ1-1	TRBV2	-	CASREDRTHTEAFF	TGTGCCAGCAGGGAAGACAGGACCCACACTGAAGCTTTCTTT
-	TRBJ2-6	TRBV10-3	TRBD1	CAISLQGSGANVLTF	TGTGCCATCAGCTTACAGGGGTCTGGGGCCAACGTCCTGACTTTC
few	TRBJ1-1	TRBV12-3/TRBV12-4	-	CASSTRPGVNTEAFF	TGTGCCAGCAGTACCAGACCAGGGGTTAACACTGAAGCTTTCTTT
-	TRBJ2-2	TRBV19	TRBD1	CASSMGTGTRELFF	TGTGCCAGTAGTATGGGGACAGGGACTCGGGAGCTGTTTTTT
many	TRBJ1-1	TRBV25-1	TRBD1	CASSGTGMNTEAFF	TGTGCCAGCAGTGGGACAGGGATGAACACTGAAGCTTTCTTT
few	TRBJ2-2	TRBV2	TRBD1	CASSRRDRSTGELFF	TGTGCCAGCAGTCGCCGGGACAGGAGCACCGGGGAGCTGTTTTTT
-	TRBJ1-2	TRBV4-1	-	CASSQELRGGYTF	TGCGCCAGCAGCCAAGAATTAAGGGGTGGCTACACCTTC
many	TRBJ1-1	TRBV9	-	CASSVGHENTEAFF	TGTGCCAGCAGCGTAGGACACGAGAACACTGAAGCTTTCTTT
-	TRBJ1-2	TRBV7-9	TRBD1	CASSQSGQGALNYGYTF	TGTGCCAGCAGCCAATCGGGACAGGGGGCTCTTAACTATGGCTACACCTTC
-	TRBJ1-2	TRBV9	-	CASSVQEDLNGYTF	TGTGCCAGCAGCGTACAAGAGGACCTGAATGGCTACACCTTC
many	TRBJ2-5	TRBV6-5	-	CARGQPQETQYF	TGTGCCAGAGGACAACCTCAAGAGACCCAGTACTTC
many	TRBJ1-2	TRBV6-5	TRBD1	CASSSLGQGADYGYTF	TGTGCCAGCAGCTCACTCGGACAGGGGGCAGATTATGGCTACACCTTC
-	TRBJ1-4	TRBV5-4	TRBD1	CASSPGQGGNEKLFF	TGTGCCAGCAGCCCGGGACAGGGGGGTAATGAAAAACTGTTTTTT
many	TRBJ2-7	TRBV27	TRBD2	CASSDGTSGRVNEQYF	TGTGCCAGCAGTGACGGGACTAGCGGGAGGGTCAACGAGCAGTACTTC
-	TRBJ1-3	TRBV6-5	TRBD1	CASKRQGLGNTIYF	TGTGCCAGCAAGCGACAGGGTTTGGGAAACACCATATATTTT
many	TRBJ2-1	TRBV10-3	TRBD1	CAISPTGDDEQFF	TGTGCCATCAGCCCGACAGGGGACGATGAGCAGTTCTTC
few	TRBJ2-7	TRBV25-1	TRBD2	CASSVPGGSSYEQYF	TGTGCCAGCAGTGTTCCGGGGGGGAGCTCCTACGAGCAGTACTTC
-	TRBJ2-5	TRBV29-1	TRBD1	CSVVTGVEETQYF	TGCAGCGTTGTGACAGGGGTGGAAGAGACCCAGTACTTC
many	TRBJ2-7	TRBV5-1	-	CASSLVSTALSYEQYF	TGCGCCAGCAGCTTGGTATCGACGGCCCTCTCCTACGAGCAGTACTTC
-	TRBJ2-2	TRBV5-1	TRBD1	CASSPRDRGSVLTGELFF	TGCGCCAGCAGCCCGAGGGACAGGGGTTCAGTTCTTACCGGGGAGCTGTTTTTT
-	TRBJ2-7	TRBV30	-	CAWCQGPYEQYF	TGTGCCTGGTGTCAGGGGCCCTACGAGCAGTACTTC
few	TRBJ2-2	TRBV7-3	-	CASSSTGPGTGELFF	TGTGCCAGCAGCTCCACCGGGCCCGGCACCGGGGAGCTGTTTTTT
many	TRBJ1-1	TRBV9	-	CASSVATGMNTEAFF	TGTGCCAGCAGCGTAGCTACAGGGATGAACACTGAAGCTTTCTTT
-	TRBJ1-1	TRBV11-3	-	CASSPLQQGNTEAFF	TGTGCCAGCTCACCACTTCAACAGGGTAACACTGAAGCTTTCTTT
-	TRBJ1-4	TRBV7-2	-	CASSPSGERSNEKLFF	TGTGCCAGCAGCCCTAGCGGGGAACGGAGTAATGAAAAACTGTTTTTT